This note documents a single TCR beta chain sequence. Its target is unknown. This record comes from a study of T cell responses to AZD1222 COVID-19 vaccine. Findings and caveats of the study: Regions 160-218 and 743-854 dominated among vaccine-associated CD4 TCRs spanning spike.

Method: immunoSEQ multiplex PCR; TCRdb's copy keeps in-frame clones and lacks some. The sample has some 190,000 clones; roughly 94% are singletons. The source of this sequence is an adult who received the MenACWY meningococcal vaccine as a control. The starting material was peripheral blood, obtained 28 days after the second dose of the MenACWY control vaccine.

CDR3 DNA: TGTGCCAGCTCACGGGACAGGGGGGACGTATTTGGCTACACCTTC. Translating gives CASSRDRGDVFGYTF. This rearrangement joins TRBV18 to TRBJ1-2; 11 bases are a match to TRBD1. CDR1 and CDR2 (germline): KGHSH, LQKENI. The CDR3 has 15 residues. Trimming at V came to 4 bases and at J to 7 bases, leaving 8 bases not matched to a gene.